This T cell receptor (beta chain) was sequenced during a study of human T cells and chemical hapten exposure. As for the study in general: Skin of the upper inner arm, about 2 cm by about 2 cm, received 2% DPC for sensitization. Reading of the patch tests, which applied 0.01% DPC to the upper back, occurred at 6 days.

Individual cDNA molecules (in the library) carried attached unique molecular identifiers. MiXCR, run by TCRdb on the RACE reads, gives a single entry per CDR3 protein. The table lists under 45,000 distinct CDR3 sequences, 10% to 13% of them singletons. This clonotype was detected a few times. Documented time point: pre-sensitization, week 0. Treatment reported: therapeutic diphenylcyclopropenone sensitization with weekly scalp DPC. The CDR3 has 17 amino acids. The J segment lost 4 bases and the V segment lost 0 bases, leaving 9 bases of the junction unmatched. The germline V gene has CDR1 SGHVS and CDR2 FQNEAQ.

The V gene is TRBV7-8, the J gene TRBJ2-1, with 7 bases fitting TRBD2. Here the sequenced sample was whole blood, taken in connection with sensitization to the hapten diphenylcyclopropenone (DPC). The TCR sequence derives from a man aged 25-45 years with alopecia areata. Some clones in this sample may be carry-over from other donors' samples. The DNA for the CDR3 is TGTGCCAGCAGCTTAGCCCGGAGATTCGGGGGGTACAATGAGCAGTTCTTC. Protein product: CASSLARRFGGYNEQFF.